This is a list of T cell receptor beta chains from one sample in a study of T cell responses to AZD1222 COVID-19 vaccine. Clones were sequenced by immunoSEQ multiplex PCR, and TCRdb holds only the in-frame ones, with some missing. The data contain tens of thousands of clones, roughly 90% of them singletons. Sequencing was performed on peripheral blood, taken 28 days after the second AZD1222 dose. These receptors were obtained from an adult who received the AZD1222 COVID-19 vaccine. Both conserved end residues are part of each CDR3. Fields, in order: J gene, V gene, D gene, clone size, CDR3 length, CDR3 protein, CDR3 DNA. A D gene is named only where the DNA matches it firmly. Clone size is shown for a subset of rows, as once, few, many or a class of expanded clone.

TRBJ1-4	TRBV6-1	TRBD1	NA	14	CASSERQGGEKLFF	TGTGCCAGCAGTGAGCGACAGGGGGGTGAAAAACTGTTTTTT
TRBJ1-1	TRBV27	NA	NA	14	CASSLSQGTTEAFF	TGTGCCAGCAGTTTATCACAGGGCACCACTGAAGCTTTCTTT
TRBJ1-2	TRBV7-9	TRBD1	NA	14	CASSSKDRVDGYTF	TGTGCCAGCAGCTCAAAGGACAGGGTGGATGGCTACACCTTC
TRBJ1-6	TRBV6-1	NA	NA	16	CASSEYRTAYNSPLHF	TGTGCCAGCAGTGAATACCGGACAGCTTATAATTCACCCCTCCACTTT
TRBJ1-5	TRBV4-1	TRBD1	NA	14	CASSLGTGGQPQHF	TGCGCCAGCAGCCTTGGGACAGGCGGTCAGCCCCAGCATTTT
TRBJ2-2	TRBV4-2	NA	NA	12	CASSQGTGELFF	TGTGCCAGCAGCCAGGGCACCGGGGAGCTGTTTTTT
TRBJ1-1	TRBV12-3/TRBV12-4	NA	once	13	CASSNTENTEAFF	TGTGCCAGCAGTAACACGGAGAACACTGAAGCTTTCTTT
TRBJ1-2	TRBV7-8	NA	NA	13	CASSFDSFYGYTF	TGTGCCAGCAGCTTCGACAGCTTCTATGGCTACACCTTC
TRBJ2-1	TRBV18	NA	NA	16	CASSPLAVSSYNEQFF	TGTGCCAGCTCACCACTTGCGGTAAGCTCCTACAATGAGCAGTTCTTC
TRBJ1-2	TRBV7-2	NA	NA	16	CASSLAPSWTGRGYTF	TGTGCCAGCAGCTTAGCGCCTTCCTGGACCGGCCGCGGCTACACCTTC
TRBJ1-3	TRBV5-1	TRBD1	NA	15	CASSSGQGNRNTIYF	TGCGCCAGCAGCTCGGGACAGGGGAATAGAAACACCATATATTTT
TRBJ1-1	TRBV24-1	NA	NA	17	CATSDLPIRVSATEAFF	TGTGCCACCAGTGATTTGCCGATAAGGGTTTCGGCAACTGAAGCTTTCTTT
TRBJ2-5	TRBV30	NA	NA	15	CAWRLSHGYQETQYF	TGTGCCTGGAGGCTCTCTCACGGGTACCAAGAGACCCAGTACTTC
TRBJ1-6	TRBV4-2	NA	NA	12	CASSQDNSPLHF	TGTGCCAGCAGCCAAGATAATTCACCCCTCCACTTT
TRBJ2-2	TRBV7-9	TRBD2	once	15	CASSLGLAATGELFF	TGTGCCAGCAGCTTAGGTCTAGCGGCAACCGGGGAGCTGTTTTTT
TRBJ2-5	TRBV6-5	NA	once	14	CASSYVDRARTQYF	TGTGCCAGCAGTTACGTGGACAGAGCCAGGACCCAGTACTTC
TRBJ2-2	TRBV18	NA	once	16	CASSPSATQWTGELFF	TGTGCCAGCTCACCCTCCGCGACCCAATGGACCGGGGAGCTGTTTTTT
TRBJ2-4	TRBV4-3	NA	NA	14	CASSQVGSPDIQYF	TGCGCCAGCAGCCAAGTGGGAAGCCCCGACATTCAGTACTTC